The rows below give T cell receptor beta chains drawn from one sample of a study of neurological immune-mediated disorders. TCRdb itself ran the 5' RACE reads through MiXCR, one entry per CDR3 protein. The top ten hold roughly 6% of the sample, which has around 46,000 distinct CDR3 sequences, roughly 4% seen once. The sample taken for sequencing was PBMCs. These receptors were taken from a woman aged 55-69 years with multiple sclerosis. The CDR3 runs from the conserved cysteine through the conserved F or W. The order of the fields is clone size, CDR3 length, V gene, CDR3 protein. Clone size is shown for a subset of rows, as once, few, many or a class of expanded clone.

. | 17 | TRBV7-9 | CASSLARRGGSTGELFF
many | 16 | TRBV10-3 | CAISEGPAGRTDTQYF
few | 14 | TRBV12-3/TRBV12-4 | CASSNGPAGTEAFF
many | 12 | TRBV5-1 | CASSFLGDEQFF
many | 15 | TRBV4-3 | CASSQGIAGNNEQFF
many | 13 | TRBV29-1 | CSVEQTSGNEQFF
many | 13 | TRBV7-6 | CASRADSAGEQFF
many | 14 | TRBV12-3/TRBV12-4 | CASSPTGVNTEAFF
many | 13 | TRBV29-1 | CSVGDRGRRGYTF
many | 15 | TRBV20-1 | CSARVLGAGNTEAFF
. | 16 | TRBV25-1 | CASSEYGGTGNTEAFF
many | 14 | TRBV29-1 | CSVSGTFRSDTQYF
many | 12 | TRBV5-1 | CASSEGDTEAFF
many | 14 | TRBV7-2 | CASSQTGESEKLFF
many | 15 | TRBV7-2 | CASSLAPAIRNHWYF
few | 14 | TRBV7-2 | CASSSSPEGETQYF
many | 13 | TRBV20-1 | CSARSPGVETQYF
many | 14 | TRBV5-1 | CASSWTYNTGELFF
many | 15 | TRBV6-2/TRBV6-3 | CASSKIAGRYNEQFF
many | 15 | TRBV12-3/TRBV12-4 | CASSPGQRTNQPQHF
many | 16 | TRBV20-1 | CSARDPEAATNEKLFF
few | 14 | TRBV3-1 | CASSLLSRNTEAFF
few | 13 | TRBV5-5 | CASSRSGWDTQYF
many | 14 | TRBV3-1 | CASSVTADFYEQYF
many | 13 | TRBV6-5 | CASSPGLAREQFF
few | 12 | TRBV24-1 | CATESPLGGQFF
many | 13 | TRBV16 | CASSQTRGTEAFF
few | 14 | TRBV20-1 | CSAVSGSGTGELFF
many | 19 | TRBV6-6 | CASSPSRVVGQESTGELFF
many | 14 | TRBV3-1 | CASSQEAASYEQYF
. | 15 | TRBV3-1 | CASSQGLRGGYEQYF
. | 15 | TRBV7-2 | CASSLASGPQYGYTF
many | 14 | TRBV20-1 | CSASMGASSYEQYF
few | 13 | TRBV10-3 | CAISDGGDYGYTF
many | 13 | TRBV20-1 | CSVRQGSNEKLFF
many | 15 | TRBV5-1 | CASSLSGAGANVLTF
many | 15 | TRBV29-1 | CSVCHRDTLYNEQFF
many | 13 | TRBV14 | CASSPTGRDGYTF
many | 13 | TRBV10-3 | CAISDLMNTEAFF
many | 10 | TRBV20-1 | CSATGQGKFF
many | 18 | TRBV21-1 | CASNWGRDRLHSGNTIYF
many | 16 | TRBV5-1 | CASSSRLAGGADTQYF
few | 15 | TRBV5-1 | CASSRLAGRTDTQYF
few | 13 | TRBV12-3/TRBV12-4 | CASSPPPMTEAFF
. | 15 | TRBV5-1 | CASSLGAGEVNEQFF
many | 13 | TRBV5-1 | CASSTGGSYEQYF